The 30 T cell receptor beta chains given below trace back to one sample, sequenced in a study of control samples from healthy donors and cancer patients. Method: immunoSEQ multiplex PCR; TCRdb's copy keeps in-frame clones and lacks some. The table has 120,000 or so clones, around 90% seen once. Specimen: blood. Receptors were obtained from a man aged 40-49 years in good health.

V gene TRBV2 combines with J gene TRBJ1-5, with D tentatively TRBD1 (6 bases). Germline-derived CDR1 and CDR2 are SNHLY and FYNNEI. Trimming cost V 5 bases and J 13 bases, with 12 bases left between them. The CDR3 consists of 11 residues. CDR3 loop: CASSMGHRQHF. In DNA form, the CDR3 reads TGTGCCAGCAGTATGGGACATCGTCAGCATTTT.

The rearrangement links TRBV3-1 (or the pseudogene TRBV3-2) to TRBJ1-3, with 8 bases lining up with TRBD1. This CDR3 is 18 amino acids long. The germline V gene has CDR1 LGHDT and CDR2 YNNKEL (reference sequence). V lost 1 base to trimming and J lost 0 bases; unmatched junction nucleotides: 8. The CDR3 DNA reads TGTGCCAGCAGCCAAGCTCCGGACAGGGTACTCTCTGGAAACACCATATATTTT. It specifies CASSQAPDRVLSGNTIYF.

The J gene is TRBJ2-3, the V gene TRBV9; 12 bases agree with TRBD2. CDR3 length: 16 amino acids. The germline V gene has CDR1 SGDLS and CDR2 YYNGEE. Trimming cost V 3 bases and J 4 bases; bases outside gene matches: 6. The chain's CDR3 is CASSGVLAGGPDTQYF. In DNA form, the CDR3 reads TGTGCCAGCAGCGGCGTCCTAGCGGGGGGGCCAGATACGCAGTATTTT.

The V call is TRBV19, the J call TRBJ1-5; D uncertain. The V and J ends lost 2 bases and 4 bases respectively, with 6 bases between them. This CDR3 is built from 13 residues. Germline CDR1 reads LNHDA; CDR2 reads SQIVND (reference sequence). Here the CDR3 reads CASSIKENQPQHF. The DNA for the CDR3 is TGTGCCAGTAGTATAAAAGAAAATCAGCCCCAGCATTTT.

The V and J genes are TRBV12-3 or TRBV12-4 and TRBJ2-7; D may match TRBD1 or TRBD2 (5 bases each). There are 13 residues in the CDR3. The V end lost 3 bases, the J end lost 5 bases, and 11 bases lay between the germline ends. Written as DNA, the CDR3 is TGTGCCAGCAGTTTTTCTCGAGGGGACGAGCAGTACTTC. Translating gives CASSFSRGDEQYF.

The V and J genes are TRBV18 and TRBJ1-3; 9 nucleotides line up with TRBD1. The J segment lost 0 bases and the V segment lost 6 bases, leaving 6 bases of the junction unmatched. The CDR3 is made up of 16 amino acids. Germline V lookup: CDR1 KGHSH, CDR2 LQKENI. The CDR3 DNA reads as TGTGCCAGCTCGCAAACGACAGGGGGCTCTGGAAACACCATATATTTT. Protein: CASSQTTGGSGNTIYF.

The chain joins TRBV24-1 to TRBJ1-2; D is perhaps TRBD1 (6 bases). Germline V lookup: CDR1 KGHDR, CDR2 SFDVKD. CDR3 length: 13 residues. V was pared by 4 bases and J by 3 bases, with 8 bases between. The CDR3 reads CATSEDSYYGYTF. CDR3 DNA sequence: TGTGCCACCAGTGAGGACAGCTACTATGGCTACACCTTC.

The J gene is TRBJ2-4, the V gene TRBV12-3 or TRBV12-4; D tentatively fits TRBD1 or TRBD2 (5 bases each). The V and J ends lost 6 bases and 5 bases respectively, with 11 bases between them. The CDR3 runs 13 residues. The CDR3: CASSPGTQNIQYF. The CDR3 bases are TGTGCCAGCAGCCCCGGGACCCAAAACATTCAGTACTTC.

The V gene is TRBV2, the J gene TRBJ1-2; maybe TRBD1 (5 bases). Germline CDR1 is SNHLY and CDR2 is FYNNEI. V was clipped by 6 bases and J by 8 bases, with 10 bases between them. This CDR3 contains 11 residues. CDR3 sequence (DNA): TGTGCCAGCAGGGGGGTGACGGGCTACACCTTC. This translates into CASRGVTGYTF.

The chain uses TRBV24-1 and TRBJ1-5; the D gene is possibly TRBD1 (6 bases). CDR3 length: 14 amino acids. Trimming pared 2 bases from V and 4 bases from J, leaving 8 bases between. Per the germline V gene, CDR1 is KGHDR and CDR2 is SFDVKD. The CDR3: CATSDSRGNQPQHF. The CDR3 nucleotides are TGTGCCACCAGTGATTCCAGGGGAAATCAGCCCCAGCATTTT.

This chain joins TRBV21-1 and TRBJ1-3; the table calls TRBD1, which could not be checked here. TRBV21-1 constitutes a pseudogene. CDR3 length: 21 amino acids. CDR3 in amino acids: CASSKGLGEQGDCHSGNTIYF. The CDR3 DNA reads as TGTGCCAGCAGCAAAGGGCTAGGGGAACAGGGAGACTGTCACTCTGGAAACACCATATATTTT.

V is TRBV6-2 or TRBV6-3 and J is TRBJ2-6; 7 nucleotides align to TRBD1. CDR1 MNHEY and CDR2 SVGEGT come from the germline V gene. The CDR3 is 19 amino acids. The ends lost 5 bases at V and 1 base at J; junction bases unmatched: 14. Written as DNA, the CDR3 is TGTGCCAGCAGTCCCATAAACAGGGGTCCCTTGTCTGGGGCCAACGTCCTGACTTTC. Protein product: CASSPINRGPLSGANVLTF.

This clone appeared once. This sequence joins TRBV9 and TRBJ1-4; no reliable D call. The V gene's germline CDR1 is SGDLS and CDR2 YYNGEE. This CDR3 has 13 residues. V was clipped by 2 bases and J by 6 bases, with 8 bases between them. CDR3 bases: TGTGCCAGCAGCGTGGGCGGATATGAAAAACTGTTTTTT. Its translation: CASSVGGYEKLFF.

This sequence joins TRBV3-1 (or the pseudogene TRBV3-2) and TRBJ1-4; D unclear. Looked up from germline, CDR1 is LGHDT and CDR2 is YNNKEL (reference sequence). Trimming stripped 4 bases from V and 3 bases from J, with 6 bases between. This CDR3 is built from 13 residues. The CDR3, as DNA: TGTGCCAGCAGCCGGGCCCCTAATGAAAAACTGTTTTTT. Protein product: CASSRAPNEKLFF.

The CDR3: CATSSGGHPYEQYF. The CDR3 region has the DNA TGTGCCACCAGCAGTGGGGGACATCCCTACGAGCAGTACTTC. The chain joins TRBV15 to TRBJ2-7; maybe TRBD1 (6 bases). Germline assignment: CDR1 LNHNV and CDR2 YYDKDF (reference sequence). V was pared by 3 bases and J by 2 bases, with 11 bases between. The length of the CDR3 is 14 residues.

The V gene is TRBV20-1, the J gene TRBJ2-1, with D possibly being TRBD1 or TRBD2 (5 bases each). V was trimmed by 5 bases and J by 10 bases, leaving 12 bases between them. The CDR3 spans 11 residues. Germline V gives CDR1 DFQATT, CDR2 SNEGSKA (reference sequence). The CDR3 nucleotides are TGCAGTGCTCCCTCTTGGGGGGAGCAGTTCTTC. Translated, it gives CSAPSWGEQFF.

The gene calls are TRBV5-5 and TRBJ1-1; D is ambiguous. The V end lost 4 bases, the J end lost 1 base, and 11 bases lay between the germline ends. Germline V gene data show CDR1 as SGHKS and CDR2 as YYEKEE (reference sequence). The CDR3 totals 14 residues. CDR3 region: CASSPVAGNTEAFF. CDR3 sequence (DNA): TGTGCCAGCAGCCCGGTAGCGGGGAACACTGAAGCTTTCTTT.

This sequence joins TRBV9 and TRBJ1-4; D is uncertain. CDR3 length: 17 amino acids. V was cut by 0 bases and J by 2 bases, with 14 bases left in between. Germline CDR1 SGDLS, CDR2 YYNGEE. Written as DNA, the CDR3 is TGTGCCAGCAGCGTAGGGCCACAAGGGTACACTAATGAAAAACTGTTTTTT. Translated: CASSVGPQGYTNEKLFF. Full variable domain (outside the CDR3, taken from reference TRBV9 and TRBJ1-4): DSGVTQTPKHLITATGQRVTLRCSPRSGDLSVYWYQQSLDQGLQFLIQYYNGEERAKGNILERFSAQQFPDLHSELNLSSLELGDSALYFCASSVGPQGYTNEKLFFGSGTQLSVL.

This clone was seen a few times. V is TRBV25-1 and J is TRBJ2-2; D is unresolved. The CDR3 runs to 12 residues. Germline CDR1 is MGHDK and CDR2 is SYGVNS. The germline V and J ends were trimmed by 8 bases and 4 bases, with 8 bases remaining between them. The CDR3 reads CASLAATGELFF. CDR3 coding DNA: TGTGCCAGCCTGGCAGCCACCGGGGAGCTGTTTTTT.

The CDR3 DNA reads as TGTGCCACCAAGGACAGTTACAATGAGCAGTTCTTC. It translates to CATKDSYNEQFF. The genes are TRBV24-1 and TRBJ2-1, with a tentative D call TRBD1 (6 bases). The CDR3 extends over 12 amino acids. Trimming shortened V by 8 bases and J by 4 bases, and 8 bases separated the two germline ends. The germline gives CDR1 KGHDR, CDR2 SFDVKD.

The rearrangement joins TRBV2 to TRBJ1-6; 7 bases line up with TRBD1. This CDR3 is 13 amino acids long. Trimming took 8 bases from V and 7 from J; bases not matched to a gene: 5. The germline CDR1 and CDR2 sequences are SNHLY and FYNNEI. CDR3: CASRDRINSPLHF. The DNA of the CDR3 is TGTGCCAGCCGGGACAGAATAAATTCACCCCTCCACTTT.

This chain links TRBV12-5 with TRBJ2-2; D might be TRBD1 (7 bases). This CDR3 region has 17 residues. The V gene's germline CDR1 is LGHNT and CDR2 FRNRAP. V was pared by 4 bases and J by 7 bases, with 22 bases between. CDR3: CASGSPQGGLSGGELFF. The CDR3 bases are TGTGCTAGTGGTTCACCCCAGGGGGGACTTTCTGGCGGGGAGCTGTTTTTT.

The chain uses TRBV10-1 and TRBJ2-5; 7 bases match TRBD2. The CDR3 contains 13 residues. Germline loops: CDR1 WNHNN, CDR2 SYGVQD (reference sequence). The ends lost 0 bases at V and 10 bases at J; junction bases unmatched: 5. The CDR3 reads CASSESGRAGQYF. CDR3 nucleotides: TGCGCCAGCAGTGAGTCGGGGAGGGCGGGCCAGTACTTC.

In DNA, the CDR3 is TGTGCCAGCAGCGTGGACAGAACCCAAGAGACCCAGTACTTC. Encoded protein: CASSVDRTQETQYF. The V call is TRBV9, the J call TRBJ2-5, with D perhaps TRBD1 (6 bases). The CDR3 extends over 14 amino acids. Germline lookup yields CDR1 SGDLS and CDR2 YYNGEE. Trimming stripped 2 bases from V and 1 base from J, with 9 bases between.

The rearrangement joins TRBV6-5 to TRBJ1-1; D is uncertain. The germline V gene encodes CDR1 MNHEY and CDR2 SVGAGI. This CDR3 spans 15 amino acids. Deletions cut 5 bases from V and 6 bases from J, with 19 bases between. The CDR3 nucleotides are TGTGCCAGCAGTCATGGCTCGACCGGGCGCGCTGAAGCTTTCTTT. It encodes CASSHGSTGRAEAFF.

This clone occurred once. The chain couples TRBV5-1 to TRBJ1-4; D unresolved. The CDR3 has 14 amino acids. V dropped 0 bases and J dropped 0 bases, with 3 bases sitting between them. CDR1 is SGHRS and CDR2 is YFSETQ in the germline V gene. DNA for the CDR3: TGCGCCAGCAGCTTGGCCTCAACTAATGAAAAACTGTTTTTT. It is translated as CASSLASTNEKLFF.

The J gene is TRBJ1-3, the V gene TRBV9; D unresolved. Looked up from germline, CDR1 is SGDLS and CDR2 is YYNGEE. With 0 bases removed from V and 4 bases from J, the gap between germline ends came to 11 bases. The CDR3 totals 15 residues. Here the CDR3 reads CASSVEGVAGNTIYF. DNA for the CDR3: TGTGCCAGCAGCGTAGAGGGCGTGGCGGGAAACACCATATATTTT.

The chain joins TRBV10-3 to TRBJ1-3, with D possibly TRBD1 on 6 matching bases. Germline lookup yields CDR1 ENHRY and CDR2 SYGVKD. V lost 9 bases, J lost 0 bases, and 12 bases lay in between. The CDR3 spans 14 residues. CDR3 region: CAIGQPSSGNTIYF. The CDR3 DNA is TGTGCCATAGGACAGCCATCCTCTGGAAACACCATATATTTT.

The CDR3 DNA is TGTGCCAGCAGCTCGGACGGTCCCTACTATGGCTACACCTTC. This codes for CASSSDGPYYGYTF. The chain joins TRBV7-9 to TRBJ1-2; D is unclear. Germline CDR1 is SEHNR and CDR2 is FQNEAQ (reference sequence). The CDR3 is 14 residues long. The ends were cut back, 4 bases at V and 3 bases at J, with 12 bases in the middle.

For the CDR3, the DNA is TGTGCCAGCAGTGCAAGGACAGGAATGACAGGCGGGGAGCTGTTTTTT. Its protein is CASSARTGMTGGELFF. The gene calls are TRBV25-1 and TRBJ2-2, with 7 bases matching TRBD1. CDR1 and CDR2 (germline): MGHDK, SYGVNS. V trimming: 4 bases; J trimming: 7 bases; junction bases outside the gene matches: 12. CDR3 length: 16 amino acids.